This T cell receptor beta chain derives from a study of T cells in Graves' hyperthyroidism and ophthalmopathy. Study-level results: Blood held most thyroid clonotypes expanded above 0.001 frequency.

CDR1 is MGHRA and CDR2 is YSYEKL in the germline V gene. V was trimmed by 1 base and J by 4 bases, leaving 7 bases between them. This CDR3 is built from 13 residues. Graves' hyperthyroidism qualified as stable when ophthalmopathy did not progress within 18 months. The study left out patients who had uncontrolled infection, other autoimmune disease, pregnancy or lactation. Diagnoses rested on clinical symptoms, serum thyroxine and TRAb, thyroid ultrasound and orbital computed tomography. This clonotype was observed a few times. Its antigen remains unknown. Template material for amplifying TCR beta CDR3 regions consisted of RNA transcripts. Initially, a first-round RT-PCR of the TCR CDR3 employed the HTBI primer set. One entry per CDR3 protein, called by TCRdb with MiXCR from the multiplex PCR reads. The profile covers over 500,000 distinct CDR3 sequences, with 13% to 15% appearing a single time and about 15% taken by the ten largest.

The sequencing input was blood. This sequence was found in a woman in her thirties or forties with Graves' hyperthyroidism. The chain has TRBV4-1 and TRBJ1-2, with D perhaps matching TRBD1 (5 bases). The CDR3 coding sequence is TGCGCCAGCAGCCAAGTTGACAGCTATGGCTACACCTTC. As protein: CASSQVDSYGYTF.